What follows are 16 T cell receptor beta chains derived from one specimen sequenced in a study of CD8 T cells in ankylosing spondylitis. Via MiXCR, TCRdb re-called the 5' RACE reads, giving one row per CDR3 protein. The sample includes 400,000 or so distinct CDR3 sequences, 25% to 30% of them seen just once. Their antigens remain unidentified. Findings of the study overall: A TCR beta motif of several highly homologous variants appeared characteristic of ankylosing spondylitis blood.

The sequenced sample was blood, either unsorted or a sorted T cell fraction (not recorded which). All receptors derive from a male donor with ankylosing spondylitis.

This clonotype appeared a few times. The chain combines TRBV5-1 with TRBJ2-5; D ambiguous. CDR1 is SGHRS, CDR2 YFSETQ, per germline. With 0 bases removed from V and 2 bases from J, the gap between germline ends came to 11 bases. CDR3 length: 15 amino acids. CDR3: CASSLVAAEQETQYF. The CDR3 coding sequence is TGCGCCAGCAGCTTGGTTGCTGCTGAACAAGAGACCCAGTACTTC.

A few counts support this clonotype. The CDR3, as DNA: TGTGCCAGCAGCCAATTCCCCGATAACACTGAAGCTTTCTTT. It is translated as CASSQFPDNTEAFF. The genes are TRBV3-1 and TRBJ1-1; D gene unclear. V lost 2 bases and J 2 bases, leaving 9 bases between the germline ends. The CDR3 loop spans 14 amino acids. Germline loops: CDR1 LGHDT, CDR2 YNNKEL (reference sequence).

This clonotype turned up a few times. The V gene is TRBV12-3 or TRBV12-4, the J gene TRBJ2-2; 10 nucleotides align to TRBD2. The CDR3 runs to 16 residues. J gave up 2 bases and V 7 bases, and 7 bases lay outside the gene matches. CDR3: CASTRLAGKNTGELFF. The CDR3 coding sequence is TGTGCCAGCACACGACTAGCGGGTAAAAACACCGGGGAGCTGTTTTTT.

The CDR3 reads CASSPLGGTGVSQYF. CDR3 in DNA: TGTGCCAGCAGTCCCTTAGGCGGAACCGGGGTGTCGCAGTACTTC. The chain recombines TRBV28 with TRBJ2-7; possibly TRBD2 for D (5 bases). This CDR3 has 15 amino acids. Germline V gene sequence: CDR1 MDHEN, CDR2 SYDVKM. Trimming took off 5 bases at V and 9 bases at J, with 23 bases between the two ends.

The gene calls are TRBV4-1 and TRBJ2-3; possible D gene TRBD2, 5 bases. CDR1 is MGHRA, CDR2 YSYEKL, per germline. The CDR3 covers 16 residues. The V end lost 0 bases, the J end lost 0 bases, and 10 bases lay between the germline ends. In DNA, the CDR3 is TGCGCCAGCAGCCAAGATGACTACCAGAGCACAGATACGCAGTATTTT. Protein sequence: CASSQDDYQSTDTQYF.

In its sample, this clonotype was seen once. The CDR3: CASSRYGRGLQETQYF. The CDR3 bases are TGTGCCAGCAGCCGATACGGGCGGGGATTACAAGAGACCCAGTACTTC. This chain uses TRBV3-1 with TRBJ2-5, with D possibly TRBD2 on 6 matching bases. The ends were cut back, 4 bases at V and 2 bases at J, with 17 bases in the middle. Germline CDR1 and CDR2: LGHDT and YNNKEL (reference sequence). This CDR3 comprises 16 residues.

The sample holds many counts of this clonotype. The rearrangement joins TRBV5-1 to TRBJ2-2; no firm D call. Trimming left V 1 base short and J 3 bases short, with 10 bases between. Per the germline V gene, CDR1 is SGHRS and CDR2 is YFSETQ. The CDR3 has 15 amino acids. The CDR3 DNA sequence: TGCGCCAGCAGCTTGCTTCGGCAGCACACCGGGGAGCTGTTTTTT. Translated: CASSLLRQHTGELFF.

The rearrangement joins TRBV7-2 to TRBJ2-7, with D hard to call. V was shortened by 4 bases and J by 2 bases, with 15 bases between the two germline ends. The CDR3 runs 15 residues. CDR1 is SGHTA and CDR2 is FQGNSA in the germline V gene. The CDR3 here is CASSSQAIGTYEQYF. The CDR3 DNA sequence: TGTGCCAGCAGCTCCCAGGCTATTGGGACCTACGAGCAGTACTTC.

This clonotype showed up just a few times. The J gene is TRBJ1-1, the V gene TRBV20-1; maybe TRBD1 (6 bases). Germline loops: CDR1 DFQATT, CDR2 SNEGSKA (reference sequence). The germline V and J ends were trimmed by 5 bases and 6 bases, with 13 bases remaining between them. The CDR3 totals 12 residues. CDR3 coding DNA: TGCAGTGCTCCGAACAGGGATGCTGAAGCTTTCTTT. Its translation: CSAPNRDAEAFF.

This clonotype was seen a few times. The CDR3 loop is CSAIGQGAVEQFF. The CDR3 DNA reads as TGCAGTGCAATTGGACAGGGGGCGGTTGAGCAGTTCTTC. V gene TRBV20-1 combines with J gene TRBJ2-1; TRBD1 matches 11 bases. This CDR3 has 13 amino acids. Germline V gives CDR1 DFQATT, CDR2 SNEGSKA (reference sequence). V gave up 6 bases and J gave up 9 bases; unmatched junction bases: 7.

Here the CDR3 DNA reads TGTGCCACCAGTGACCCGGCGGCTAACCTCGACAATGAGCAGTTCTTC. This sequence encodes CATSDPAANLDNEQFF. The J gene is TRBJ2-1, the V gene TRBV24-1; no clear D. CDR1 is KGHDR and CDR2 is SFDVKD in the germline V gene. Trimming removed 4 bases at V and 5 bases at J, with 17 bases between. CDR3 size: 16 residues.

V and J are TRBV11-2 and TRBJ2-1; tentative D call: TRBD2 (5 bases). Germline CDR1 SGHAT, CDR2 FQNNGV. V lost 2 bases to trimming and J lost 7 bases, with 15 bases between them. This CDR3 contains 15 residues. CDR3 nucleotide sequence: TGTGCCAGCAGCTTACCCAAAATTAGCGCGAATGAGCAGTTCTTC. Its protein is CASSLPKISANEQFF.

This chain links TRBV12-5 with TRBJ1-1, with D unclear. The CDR3 has 16 amino acids. Germline V gives CDR1 LGHNT, CDR2 FRNRAP. Trimming took off 1 base at V and 1 base at J, with 13 bases between the two ends. The CDR3 spells CASGLAFTAENTEAFF. In DNA, the CDR3 is TGTGCTAGTGGTTTGGCCTTCACGGCAGAGAACACTGAAGCTTTCTTT.

In this sample, this clonotype turned up many times. The J gene is TRBJ1-5, the V gene TRBV12-3 or TRBV12-4; no definite D call. V gave up 0 bases and J gave up 0 bases, with 12 bases separating them. The CDR3 contains 17 residues. CDR3 nucleotide sequence: TGTGCCAGCAGTTTAGCTGGTGCGATATATAGCAATCAGCCCCAGCATTTT. It codes for CASSLAGAIYSNQPQHF.

This clonotype was observed many times. The chain uses TRBV7-2 and TRBJ1-5, with TRBD1 matching 10 bases. Germline CDR1 is SGHTA and CDR2 is FQGNSA. V dropped 6 bases and J dropped 7; count of bases not matched to a gene: 9. This CDR3 comprises 15 residues. CDR3 bases: TGTGCCAGCAGTCGGGACAGGGGACGCGAGCAGCCCCAGCATTTT. Encoded protein: CASSRDRGREQPQHF.

This clonotype was seen more than once but under ten times. The chain uses TRBV2 and TRBJ2-1; either TRBD1 or TRBD2 may fit D (5 bases each). The CDR3 loop spans 12 amino acids. The V end was cut by 7 bases, the J end by 4 bases, with 8 bases between. In germline, CDR1 is SNHLY, CDR2 FYNNEI. In DNA, the CDR3 is TGTGCCAGCATGGGGACGTACAATGAGCAGTTCTTC. It encodes CASMGTYNEQFF.